These T cell receptor beta chains were read from a single sample in a study of PD-1 blockade in classical Hodgkin lymphoma. Method: immunoSEQ multiplex PCR; TCRdb's copy keeps in-frame clones and lacks some. In the table there are more than 15,000 clones, over 80% of which are singletons. Sequenced input: CD4+ T cells from blood. These receptors were collected from a human donor with classical Hodgkin lymphoma. CDR3s include the opening cysteine and the closing phenylalanine or tryptophan. D genes are given only for firm matches. Rows give clone size only sometimes, using once, few, many, or a class for an expanded clone.

TRBJ1-1 | NA | TRBV19 | TRBD1 | TGTGCCAGTAGTGTCGACAGGGACACTGAAGCTTTCTTT | CASSVDRDTEAFF
TRBJ1-5 | NA | TRBV2 | NA | TGTGCCAGCAGTGGGGTTAATAGCAATCAGCCCCAGCATTTT | CASSGVNSNQPQHF
TRBJ2-2 | NA | TRBV5-1 | NA | TGCGCCAGCAGCTTGGTTCCTCTTGGGACCGGGGAGCTGTTTTTT | CASSLVPLGTGELFF
TRBJ2-7 | NA | TRBV6-1 | TRBD2 | TGTGCCAGCAGTACTAGCGGGGGGCCTGGGTACGAGCAGTACTTC | CASSTSGGPGYEQYF
TRBJ1-1 | NA | TRBV28 | TRBD1 | TGTGCCAGCAGTTCCCCAGGGGGCCGCACTGAAGCTTTCTTT | CASSSPGGRTEAFF
TRBJ1-5 | few | TRBV29-1 | NA | TGCAGCGTTGAGGAGAATAGCAATCAGCCCCAGCATTTT | CSVEENSNQPQHF
TRBJ2-1 | NA | TRBV5-1 | NA | TGCGCCAGCAGCCCGTCGGAGGTCCCGTGGTACAATGAGCAGTTCTTC | CASSPSEVPWYNEQFF
TRBJ2-2 | NA | TRBV6-5 | NA | TGTGCCAGCACCTTTGGGGGCACCGGGGAGCTGTTTTTT | CASTFGGTGELFF
TRBJ2-3 | NA | TRBV7-7 | NA | TGTGCCAGCAGCTTAGCGGGCAAGGGCACAGATACGCAGTATTTT | CASSLAGKGTDTQYF
TRBJ2-7 | NA | TRBV7-9 | NA | TGTGCCAGCAGCGCCCGGGAATCCTGGAGGGAGCAGTACTTC | CASSARESWREQYF
TRBJ2-7 | NA | TRBV7-8 | TRBD2 | TGTGCCAGCAGCCGTAGCGGGTACTACGAGCAGTACTTC | CASSRSGYYEQYF
TRBJ2-2 | NA | TRBV5-1 | TRBD2 | TGCGCCAGCAGCTTGAGGCTAGCGGGTTACTCCAACACCGGGGAGCTGTTTTTT | CASSLRLAGYSNTGELFF
TRBJ1-2 | NA | TRBV6-5 | NA | TGTGCCAGCAGCCCCAAGGGAGGGGCGTATGGCTACACCTTC | CASSPKGGAYGYTF
TRBJ1-1 | few | TRBV5-4 | NA | TGTGCCAGCAGCGGGCCGAACACTGAAGCTTTCTTT | CASSGPNTEAFF
TRBJ2-2 | NA | TRBV19 | TRBD1 | TGTGCCAGTAGTATTAGACAGGGGGCCACCGGGGAGCTGTTTTTT | CASSIRQGATGELFF